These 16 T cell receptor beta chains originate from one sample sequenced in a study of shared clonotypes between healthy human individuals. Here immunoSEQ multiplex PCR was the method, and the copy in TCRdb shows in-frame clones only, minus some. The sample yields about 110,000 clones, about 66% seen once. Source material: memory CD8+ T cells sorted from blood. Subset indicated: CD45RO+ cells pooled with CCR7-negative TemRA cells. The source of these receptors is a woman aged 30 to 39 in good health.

The CDR3 region is CASSLGQATNYGYTF. DNA for the CDR3: TGTGCCAGCAGCCTAGGGCAGGCCACTAACTATGGCTACACCTTC. The genes are TRBV7-9 and TRBJ1-2; no clear D gene. This CDR3 is 15 amino acids long. Germline values: CDR1 SEHNR, CDR2 FQNEAQ (reference sequence). V was trimmed by 5 bases and J by 0 bases, leaving 13 bases between them.

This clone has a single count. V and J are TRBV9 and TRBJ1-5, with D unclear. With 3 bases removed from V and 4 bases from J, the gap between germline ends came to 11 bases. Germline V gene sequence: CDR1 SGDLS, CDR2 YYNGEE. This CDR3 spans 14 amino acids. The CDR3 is CASSEGAQNQPQHF. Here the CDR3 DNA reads TGTGCCAGCAGCGAGGGCGCTCAGAATCAGCCCCAGCATTTT.

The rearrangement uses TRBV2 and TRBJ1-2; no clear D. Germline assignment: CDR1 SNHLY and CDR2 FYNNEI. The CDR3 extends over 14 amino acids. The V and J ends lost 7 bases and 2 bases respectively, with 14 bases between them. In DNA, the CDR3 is TGTGCCAGCACTTCTCAGTTGGTAAACTATGGCTACACCTTC. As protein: CASTSQLVNYGYTF. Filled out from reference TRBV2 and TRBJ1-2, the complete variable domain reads EPEVTQTPSHQVTQMGQEVILRCVPISNHLYFYWYRQILGQKVEFLVSFYNNEISEKSEIFDDQFSVERPDGSNFTLKIRSTKLEDSAMYFCASTSQLVNYGYTFGSGTRLTVV.

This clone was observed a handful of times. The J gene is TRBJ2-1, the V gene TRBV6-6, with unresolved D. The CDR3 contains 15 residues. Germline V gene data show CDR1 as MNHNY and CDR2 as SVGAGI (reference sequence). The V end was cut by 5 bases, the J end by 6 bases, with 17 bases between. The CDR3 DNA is TGTGCCAGCAGTCCCCCCCCGGACGGGTCCAATGAGCAGTTCTTC. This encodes CASSPPPDGSNEQFF.

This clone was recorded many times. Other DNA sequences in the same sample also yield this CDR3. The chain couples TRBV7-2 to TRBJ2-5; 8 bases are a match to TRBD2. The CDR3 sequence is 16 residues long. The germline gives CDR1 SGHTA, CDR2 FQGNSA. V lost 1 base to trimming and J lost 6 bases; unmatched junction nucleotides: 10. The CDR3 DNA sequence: TGTGCCAGCAGCTTAGGTGGACTAGCCGGGAGCAAGACCCAGTACTTC. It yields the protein CASSLGGLAGSKTQYF.

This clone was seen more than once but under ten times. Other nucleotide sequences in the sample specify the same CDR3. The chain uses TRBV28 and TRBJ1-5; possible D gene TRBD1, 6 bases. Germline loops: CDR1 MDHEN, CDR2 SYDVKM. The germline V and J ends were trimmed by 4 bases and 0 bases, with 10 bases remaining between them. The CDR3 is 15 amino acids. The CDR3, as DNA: TGTGCCAGCAGTTCGACAGGTGGTAGCAATCAGCCCCAGCATTTT. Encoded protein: CASSSTGGSNQPQHF.

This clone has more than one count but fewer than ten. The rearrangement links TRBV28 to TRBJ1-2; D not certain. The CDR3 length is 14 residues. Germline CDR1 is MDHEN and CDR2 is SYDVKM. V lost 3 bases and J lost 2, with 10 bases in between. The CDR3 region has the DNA TGTGCCAGCAGTTTTATAACGGGAAACTATGGCTACACCTTC. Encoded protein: CASSFITGNYGYTF.

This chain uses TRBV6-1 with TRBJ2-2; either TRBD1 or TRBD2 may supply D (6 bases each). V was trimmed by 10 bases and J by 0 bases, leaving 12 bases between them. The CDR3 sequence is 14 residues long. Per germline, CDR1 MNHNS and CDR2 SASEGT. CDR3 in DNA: TGTGCCACCAAGGGGGGTTCGAACACCGGGGAGCTGTTTTTT. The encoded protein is CATKGGSNTGELFF.

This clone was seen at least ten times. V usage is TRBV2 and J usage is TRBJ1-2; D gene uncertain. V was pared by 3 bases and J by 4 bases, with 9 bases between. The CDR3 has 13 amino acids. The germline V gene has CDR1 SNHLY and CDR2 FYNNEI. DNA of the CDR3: TGTGCCAGCAGTGATACACCTGGCTATGGCTACACCTTC. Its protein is CASSDTPGYGYTF.

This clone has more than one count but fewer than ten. This chain's CDR3 is CASSYSDLIEAFF. CDR3 sequence (DNA): TGTGCCAGCAGTTACTCCGATCTAATTGAAGCTTTCTTT. The V gene is TRBV6-6, the J gene TRBJ1-1; D unresolved. Germline lookup yields CDR1 MNHNY and CDR2 SVGAGI (reference sequence). With 0 bases removed from V and 7 bases from J, the gap between germline ends came to 9 bases. The length of the CDR3 is 13 residues.

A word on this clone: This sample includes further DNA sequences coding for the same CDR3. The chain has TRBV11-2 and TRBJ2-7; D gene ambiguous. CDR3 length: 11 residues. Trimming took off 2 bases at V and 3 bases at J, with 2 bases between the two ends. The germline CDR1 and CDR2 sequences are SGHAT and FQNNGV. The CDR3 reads CASSLIYEQYF. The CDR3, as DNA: TGTGCCAGCAGCTTAATCTACGAGCAGTACTTC.

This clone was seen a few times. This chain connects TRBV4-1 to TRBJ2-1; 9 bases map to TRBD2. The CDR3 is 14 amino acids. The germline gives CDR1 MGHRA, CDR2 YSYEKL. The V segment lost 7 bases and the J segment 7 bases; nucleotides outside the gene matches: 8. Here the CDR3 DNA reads TGCGCCAGCACCATACCGGGACTAGCAAATGAGCAGTTCTTC. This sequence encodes CASTIPGLANEQFF.

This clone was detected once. For the CDR3, the DNA is TGTGCCAGCAGCGTAGAGGGGACCTCTGGAAACACCATATATTTT. Its protein product is CASSVEGTSGNTIYF. This sequence joins TRBV9 and TRBJ1-3; D perhaps matches TRBD1 (5 bases). CDR3 length equals 15 residues. V was pared by 0 bases and J by 0 bases, with 7 bases between. CDR1 SGDLS and CDR2 YYNGEE come from the germline V gene.

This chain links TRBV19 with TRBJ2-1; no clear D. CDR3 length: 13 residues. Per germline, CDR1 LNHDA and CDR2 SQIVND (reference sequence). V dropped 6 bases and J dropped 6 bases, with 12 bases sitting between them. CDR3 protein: CASSDDLSNEQFF. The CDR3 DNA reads TGTGCCAGTAGCGACGACCTTAGCAATGAGCAGTTCTTC.

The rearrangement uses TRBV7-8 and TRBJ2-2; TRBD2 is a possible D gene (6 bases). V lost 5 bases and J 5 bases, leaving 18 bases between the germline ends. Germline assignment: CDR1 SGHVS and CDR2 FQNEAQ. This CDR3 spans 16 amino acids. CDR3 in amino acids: CASSLSVSGSTGELFF. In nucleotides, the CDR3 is TGTGCCAGCAGCCTTAGTGTTAGCGGTAGTACCGGGGAGCTGTTTTTT.

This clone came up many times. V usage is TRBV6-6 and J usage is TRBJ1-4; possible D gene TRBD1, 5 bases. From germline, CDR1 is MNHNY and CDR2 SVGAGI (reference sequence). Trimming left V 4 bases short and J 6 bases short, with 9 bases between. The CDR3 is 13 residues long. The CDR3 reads CASSFRAHEKLFF. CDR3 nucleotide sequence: TGTGCCAGCAGTTTCAGGGCTCATGAAAAACTGTTTTTT.